The T cell receptor (beta chain) under discussion was sequenced for a study of regulatory T cells in long-lasting Graves disease. This clonotype was picked up many times. As for time point: persistent/refractory GD, antithyroid drugs over 5 years with positive TRAb. PBMCs were the source of the RNA used for TCR sequencing. Assembly of TCR beta libraries relied on iRepertoire HTBI primers together with Arm-PCR of CDR3 regions. A single record per CDR3 protein comes from TCRdb applying MiXCR to the multiplex PCR reads. The table records about 660,000 distinct CDR3 sequences, around 30% of them present only once. The source is a female donor with Graves disease. The sample consisted of peripheral blood mononuclear cells (PBMCs), taken when the disease was refractory, from a patient treated with antithyroid drugs.

CDR3 nucleotides: TGTGCCAGCAGTGGTGGGACAGGCATCCTTAGCAATCAGCCCCAGCATTTT. Translated: CASSGGTGILSNQPQHF. The genes are TRBV2 and TRBJ1-5, with 8 bases that match TRBD1. CDR1 SNHLY and CDR2 FYNNEI come from the germline V gene. CDR3 length: 17 residues. The V and J ends lost 4 bases and 0 bases, in that order; junction bases with no gene match: 8.